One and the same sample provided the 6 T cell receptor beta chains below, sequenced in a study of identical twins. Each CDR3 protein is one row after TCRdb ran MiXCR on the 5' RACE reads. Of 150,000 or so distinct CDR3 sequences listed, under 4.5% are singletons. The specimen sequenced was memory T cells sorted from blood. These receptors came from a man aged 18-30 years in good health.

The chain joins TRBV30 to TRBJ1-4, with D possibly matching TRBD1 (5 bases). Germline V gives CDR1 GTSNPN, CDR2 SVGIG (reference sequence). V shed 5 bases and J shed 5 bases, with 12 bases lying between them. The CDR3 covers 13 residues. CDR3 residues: CAWGARGNEKLFF. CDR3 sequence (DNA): TGTGCCTGGGGGGCCCGGGGAAATGAAAAACTGTTTTTT.

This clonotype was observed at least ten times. CDR3 DNA: TGTGCCAGCAGTTTAATGGGGGCGAGGAAGACTGAAGCTTTCTTT. Translating gives CASSLMGARKTEAFF. The rearrangement uses TRBV12-3 or TRBV12-4 and TRBJ1-1, with a possible D match to TRBD1 (6 bases). V was clipped by 2 bases and J by 5 bases, with 15 bases between them. There are 15 residues in the CDR3.

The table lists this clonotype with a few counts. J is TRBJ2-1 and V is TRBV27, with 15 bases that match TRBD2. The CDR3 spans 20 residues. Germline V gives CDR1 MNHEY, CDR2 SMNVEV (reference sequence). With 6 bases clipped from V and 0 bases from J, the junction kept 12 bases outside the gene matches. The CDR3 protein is CASSKSRTSGRGGSYNEQFF. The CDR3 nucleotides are TGTGCCAGCAGCAAAAGCCGGACTAGCGGGAGGGGGGGCTCCTACAATGAGCAGTTCTTC.

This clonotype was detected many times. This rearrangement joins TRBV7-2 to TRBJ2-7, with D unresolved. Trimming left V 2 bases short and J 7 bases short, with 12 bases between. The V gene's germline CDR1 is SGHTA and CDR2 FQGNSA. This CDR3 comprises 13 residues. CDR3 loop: CASSLLHPGEQYF. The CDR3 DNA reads TGTGCCAGCAGCTTATTACACCCCGGTGAGCAGTACTTC.

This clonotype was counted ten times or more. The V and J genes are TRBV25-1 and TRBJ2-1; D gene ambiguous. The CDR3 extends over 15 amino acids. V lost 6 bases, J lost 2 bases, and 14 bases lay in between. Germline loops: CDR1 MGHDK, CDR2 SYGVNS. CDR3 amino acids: CASSQTLVAYNEQFF. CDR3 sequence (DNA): TGTGCCAGCAGCCAGACCCTTGTGGCCTACAATGAGCAGTTCTTC.

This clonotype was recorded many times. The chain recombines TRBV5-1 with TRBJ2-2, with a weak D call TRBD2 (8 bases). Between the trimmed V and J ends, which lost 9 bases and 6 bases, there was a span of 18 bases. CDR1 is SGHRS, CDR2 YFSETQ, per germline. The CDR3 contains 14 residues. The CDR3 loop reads CATREGARSGELFF. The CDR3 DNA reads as TGCGCCACCCGGGAGGGGGCGAGGTCCGGGGAGCTGTTTTTT.